The 13 T cell receptor beta chains reported below all come from one sample, sequenced in a study of blood T cells in healthy people across ages. Primers used in a second PCR of about 6 to 11 cycles were a sample-barcoded 5' primer and a J-beta primer mix. TCRdb itself ran the 5' RACE reads through MiXCR, one entry per CDR3 protein. The table lists hundreds of thousands of distinct CDR3 sequences, 22% of them singletons. Sequencing used blood. The receptors come from a man between 65 and 85 years old in good health.

Worth noting for this clonotype: The junction differs from germline at one of its ends, possibly a read error. This chain uses TRBV15 with TRBJ1-1, with a possible D match to TRBD1 (5 bases). Germline V gene sequence: CDR1 LNHNV, CDR2 YYDKDF (reference sequence). This CDR3 is 15 amino acids long. In DNA, the CDR3 is TGTGCCACCAGCAGAACGACCGGGGGGAACACCGAAGCTTTCTTT. Its translation: CATSRTTGGNTEAFF.

A note on this clonotype: A much larger clone is a single base away; this may be a read error. The chain is built from TRBV18 and TRBJ1-4; D remains unclear. CDR3 size: 11 residues. Germline assignment: CDR1 KGHSH and CDR2 LQKENI. This CDR3 is CASSIGEKLVF. For the CDR3, the DNA is TGTGCCAGCTCAATAGGAGAAAAACTGGTTTTT.

CDR3 sequence: CASSPHLGSGNTIYF. The CDR3 DNA sequence: TGTGCCAGCAGTCCCCATTTGGGGTCTGGAAACACCATATATTTT. V is TRBV27 and J is TRBJ1-3; D unresolved. Trimming cost V 5 bases and J 1 base, with 12 bases left between them. The length of the CDR3 is 15 residues. CDR1 and CDR2 (germline): MNHEY, SMNVEV (reference sequence).

This clonotype was seen at least ten times. The V and J genes are TRBV24-1 and TRBJ2-7, with D perhaps TRBD1 (5 bases). Germline-derived CDR1 and CDR2 are KGHDR and SFDVKD. Trimming left V 4 bases short and J 4 bases short, with 10 bases between. The CDR3 extends over 13 amino acids. DNA of the CDR3: TGTGCCACCAGTGACACGACAGAATACGAGCAGTACTTC. This gives the protein CATSDTTEYEQYF.

In DNA form, the CDR3 reads TGCGCCAGCAGCCAAGATCTCAGCAGCTATCAAGAGACCCAGTACTTC. This encodes CASSQDLSSYQETQYF. The rearrangement links TRBV4-1 to TRBJ2-5; D uncertain. Germline CDR1 MGHRA, CDR2 YSYEKL. Between the trimmed V and J ends, which lost 0 bases and 2 bases, there was a span of 13 bases. The CDR3 is made up of 16 amino acids.

This clonotype was counted a few times. The chain carries TRBV20-1 and TRBJ2-7; 7 nucleotides line up with TRBD1. V lost 2 bases to trimming and J lost 3 bases; unmatched junction nucleotides: 4. The length of the CDR3 is 13 residues. Germline V CDR1 and CDR2: DFQATT, SNEGSKA (reference sequence). CDR3 in DNA: TGCAGTGCTAGACGGGACAGATACTACGAGCAGTACTTC. Its protein is CSARRDRYYEQYF.

The chain recombines TRBV28 with TRBJ2-4; the match to TRBD1 covers 7 bases. There are 16 residues in the CDR3. CDR1 and CDR2 (germline): MDHEN, SYDVKM. Losses at the gene ends were 6 bases for V and 0 bases for J; bases not matched to a gene: 8. The CDR3 is CASRATGALAKNIQYF. Written as DNA, the CDR3 is TGTGCCAGCAGGGCAACAGGGGCACTAGCCAAAAACATTCAGTACTTC.

This chain links TRBV25-1 with TRBJ2-5; a weak D match, TRBD2 (6 bases). CDR3 length: 13 amino acids. Germline values: CDR1 MGHDK, CDR2 SYGVNS. The V and J ends lost 3 bases and 5 bases respectively, with 10 bases between them. The CDR3 nucleotides are TGTGCCAGCAGTGACTCGGGGGTTGAGACCCAGTACTTC. Translating gives CASSDSGVETQYF.

This clonotype came up a few times. The V call is TRBV12-3 or TRBV12-4, the J call TRBJ1-1; 8 bases align to TRBD1. Trimming removed 1 base from V and 5 bases from J; junction bases left unmatched: 9. The CDR3 covers 16 residues. The CDR3 reads CASSLGLGRGPTEAFF. CDR3 nucleotides: TGTGCCAGCAGTTTAGGTTTGGGCAGGGGGCCTACTGAAGCTTTCTTT.

This rearrangement joins TRBV13 to TRBJ2-5, with a weak D call TRBD2 (5 bases). CDR1 is PRHDT, CDR2 FYEKMQ, per germline (reference sequence). V lost 0 bases to trimming and J lost 5 bases, with 13 bases between them. The length of the CDR3 is 15 residues. The CDR3: CASSLGAVIRETQYF. The CDR3 nucleotides are TGTGCCAGCAGCTTAGGAGCGGTTATTCGGGAGACCCAGTACTTC.

The CDR3, as DNA: TGCGCCAGCAGCTTCGGGACAGGGGCCAGCAATGAGCAGTTCTTC. Protein sequence: CASSFGTGASNEQFF. The rearrangement joins TRBV5-1 to TRBJ2-1, with 10 nucleotides matching TRBD1. V shed 2 bases, J shed 6 bases, and the junction held 5 bases outside the gene matches. The CDR3 is 15 amino acids. CDR1 is SGHRS and CDR2 is YFSETQ in the germline V gene.

This clonotype was detected ten times or more. The chain has TRBV7-8 and TRBJ1-2; a weak D match, TRBD1 (5 bases). Trimming cost V 5 bases and J 7 bases, with 17 bases left between them. Germline assignment: CDR1 SGHVS and CDR2 FQNEAQ. The CDR3 runs 14 residues. The CDR3 DNA is TGTGCCAGCAGCCTGGACATTGGACGGGGTGGCTACACCTTC. Its translation: CASSLDIGRGGYTF.

The V and J genes are TRBV7-9 and TRBJ2-3; D is unresolved. From germline, CDR1 is SEHNR and CDR2 FQNEAQ (reference sequence). V lost 5 bases and J lost 6, with 18 bases in between. The CDR3 spans 15 residues. The CDR3 DNA reads TGTGCCAGCAGCCCCCGGACCTCCCTGGCGGATACGCAGTATTTT. This encodes CASSPRTSLADTQYF. Based on the CDR3 plus reference TRBV7-9 and TRBJ2-3, the full variable domain is DTGVSQNPRHKITKRGQNVTFRCDPISEHNRLYWYRQTLGQGPEFLTYFQNEAQLEKSRLLSDRFSAERPKGSFSTLEIQRTEQGDSAMYLCASSPRTSLADTQYFGPGTRLTVL.